A selection of T cell receptor beta chains follows, all from one sample in a study of CD8 T cell repertoires and HIV-1 epitope variants. The table came from immunoSEQ multiplex PCR; TCRdb's copy has only in-frame clones and leaves some out. The sample records approximately 90,000 clones, around 75% being singletons. Sequenced material: uncultured baseline CD8+ T cells from peripheral blood mononuclear cells (PBMCs). These receptor sequences come from a male donor with HIV. The CDR3 runs from the conserved cysteine through the conserved F or W. Each record gives: CDR3 length, J gene, V gene, clone size, D gene, CDR3 protein, CDR3 DNA. D genes are given only for firm matches. Rows give clone size only sometimes, using once, few, many, or a class for an expanded clone.

>15|TRBJ1-6|TRBV7-6|few|-
CASSLAQGYNSPLHF
TGTGCCAGCAGCTTAGCACAGGGCTATAATTCACCCCTCCACTTT
>13|TRBJ2-2|TRBV30|few|TRBD1
CAWRGQGDGELFF
TGTGCCTGGCGAGGGCAGGGGGACGGGGAGCTGTTTTTT
>16|TRBJ1-3|TRBV6-5|-|-
CASSYSMGFSGNTIYF
TGTGCCAGCAGTTACTCGATGGGGTTCTCTGGAAACACCATATATTTT
>14|TRBJ2-5|TRBV5-1|-|-
CASSSALEQETQYF
TGCGCCAGCAGCTCGGCCCTAGAACAAGAGACCCAGTACTTC
>13|TRBJ2-1|TRBV27|-|TRBD1
CASSLWTGDEQFF
TGTGCCAGCAGTTTATGGACAGGGGATGAGCAGTTCTTC
>13|TRBJ2-7|TRBV29-1|-|TRBD1
CSVFGQGPYEQYF
TGCAGCGTCTTCGGACAGGGGCCCTACGAGCAGTACTTC
>17|TRBJ1-3|TRBV7-9|-|-
CASSTTVGQRAGNTIYF
TGTGCCAGCAGCACAACCGTCGGACAGAGGGCTGGAAACACCATATATTTT
>15|TRBJ1-2|TRBV7-3|-|-
CASSLTREGAGGYTF
TGTGCCAGCAGCTTAACTAGAGAGGGCGCTGGGGGCTACACCTTC
>13|TRBJ1-2|TRBV30|-|-
CAWSDSPPGGYTF
TGTGCCTGGAGTGACAGTCCCCCTGGGGGCTACACCTTC
>16|TRBJ2-6|TRBV28|-|-
CASSFAGAAGANVLTF
TGTGCCAGCAGTTTCGCAGGGGCCGCTGGGGCCAACGTCCTGACTTTC
>13|TRBJ1-5|TRBV27|few|-
CASSLSRSQPQHF
TGTGCCAGCAGTTTATCAAGGTCACAGCCCCAGCATTTT
>20|TRBJ2-1|TRBV5-1|-|-
CASSNAPGQGSGSSYNEQFF
TGCGCCAGCAGCAACGCTCCGGGGCAGGGGAGTGGGAGCTCCTACAATGAGCAGTTCTTC
>16|TRBJ2-5|TRBV28|-|-
CASSLPLEGGQETQYF
TGTGCCAGCAGTTTACCCCTCGAGGGGGGGCAGGAGACCCAGTACTTC
>12|TRBJ1-1|TRBV30|-|-
CAWSLVEGQAFF
TGTGCCTGGAGTCTGGTCGAGGGTCAAGCTTTCTTT
>14|TRBJ2-1|TRBV9|-|-
CASSPRDIYNEQFF
TGTGCCAGCAGCCCTAGGGACATCTACAATGAGCAGTTCTTC
>13|TRBJ1-4|TRBV6-5|once|-
CASSYSRTEKLFF
TGTGCCAGCAGTTACTCGCGGACGGAAAAACTGTTTTTT
>15|TRBJ2-1|TRBV6-5|-|TRBD2
CASSSLAGDRGEQFF
TGTGCCAGCAGTTCCCTAGCGGGAGATAGGGGTGAGCAGTTCTTC
>13|TRBJ1-3|TRBV7-2|-|-
CASSPRQGNTIYF
TGTGCCAGCAGCCCGCGACAGGGAAACACCATATATTTT
>14|TRBJ1-6|TRBV28|-|TRBD1
CASSLQGALTPLHF
TGTGCCAGCAGTTTACAGGGGGCGCTGACACCCCTCCACTTT
>13|TRBJ2-3|TRBV7-9|-|-
CASIPPSTDTQYF
TGTGCCAGCATTCCACCCTCCACAGATACGCAGTATTTT
>14|TRBJ1-5|TRBV6-1|-|-
CASSEGGGNQPQHF
TGTGCCAGCAGTGAGGGGGGAGGGAATCAGCCCCAGCATTTT
>14|TRBJ1-2|TRBV6-1|few|-
CASRPQMGPYGYTF
TGTGCCAGCAGGCCGCAGATGGGACCGTATGGCTACACCTTC
>13|TRBJ2-2|TRBV6-5|-|-
CASSWGNTGELFF
TGTGCCAGCAGTTGGGGGAATACCGGGGAGCTGTTTTTT
>15|TRBJ2-1|TRBV11-2|once|TRBD2
CASSPGLAGVNEQFF
TGTGCCAGCAGTCCGGGACTAGCGGGAGTAAATGAGCAGTTCTTC
>14|TRBJ1-1|TRBV6-6|-|-
CASRTWTVNTEAFF
TGTGCCAGCAGAACTTGGACGGTGAACACTGAAGCTTTCTTT
>13|TRBJ1-1|TRBV2|-|-
CASSVWGGTEAFF
TGTGCCAGCAGTGTTTGGGGAGGTACTGAAGCTTTCTTT
>13|TRBJ1-2|TRBV29-1|once|TRBD1
CSVSTGGGYGYTF
TGCAGCGTCTCCACAGGGGGAGGCTATGGCTACACCTTC
>15|TRBJ2-3|TRBV6-6|-|-
CASSSQRDGTDTQYF
TGTGCCAGCAGTTCTCAGCGAGATGGGACAGATACGCAGTATTTT
>15|TRBJ2-1|TRBV5-4|-|TRBD1
CASSSRDRVGNEQFF
TGTGCCAGCAGCTCCCGGGACAGGGTGGGCAATGAGCAGTTCTTC
>16|TRBJ1-1|TRBV28|once|-
CASSLEDGGENTEAFF
TGTGCCAGCAGTTTAGAAGATGGGGGAGAGAACACTGAAGCTTTCTTT
>15|TRBJ2-7|TRBV7-2|-|TRBD1
CASSSPDRGGYEQYF
TGTGCCAGCAGCTCTCCAGACAGGGGCGGATACGAGCAGTACTTC
>17|TRBJ1-1|TRBV7-6|-|-
CASSTAPPSSSNTEAFF
TGTGCCAGCAGTACGGCTCCTCCCAGTTCATCGAACACTGAAGCTTTCTTT
>18|TRBJ2-3|TRBV29-1|-|TRBD2
CSVGGTSGSGIRPDTQYF
TGCAGCGTTGGGGGGACTAGCGGGAGCGGAATAAGGCCAGATACGCAGTATTTT
>13|TRBJ1-2|TRBV19|-|-
CASSKLKEAGYTF
TGTGCCAGTAGTAAATTAAAGGAGGCTGGCTACACCTTC
>15|TRBJ1-5|TRBV6-6|-|TRBD1
CASRSTGERNQPQHF
TGTGCCAGCAGGTCTACAGGGGAAAGAAATCAGCCCCAGCATTTT
>14|TRBJ1-4|TRBV4-2|once|-
CASSQGQNSEKLFF
TGTGCCAGCAGCCAAGGACAGAATAGCGAAAAACTGTTTTTT
>19|TRBJ1-3|TRBV4-2|-|-
CASSQEVTQGAYSGNTIYF
TGTGCCAGCAGCCAAGAGGTTACGCAGGGCGCGTACTCTGGAAACACCATATATTTT
>15|TRBJ2-7|TRBV5-1|-|-
CASSSRIGDPYEQYF
TGCGCCAGCAGCTCGAGGATAGGGGACCCCTACGAGCAGTACTTC
>14|TRBJ1-1|TRBV6-5|few|TRBD1
CASTGPGNRGLAFF
TGTGCCAGCACTGGCCCGGGGAACAGGGGGCTAGCTTTCTTT
>14|TRBJ2-7|TRBV28|-|TRBD1
CASSPGQASYEQYF
TGTGCCAGCAGTCCGGGACAGGCCTCCTACGAGCAGTACTTC
>14|TRBJ1-1|TRBV18|-|TRBD1
CASSPRQGRAEAFF
TGTGCCAGCTCACCACGACAGGGGAGAGCTGAAGCTTTCTTT
>15|TRBJ1-2|TRBV28|-|TRBD1
CASSGTLTGGGGYTF
TGTGCCAGCAGTGGTACTTTAACAGGGGGTGGTGGCTACACCTTC
>15|TRBJ2-7|TRBV6-5|-|TRBD1
CASSYSDRGRYEQYF
TGTGCCAGCAGTTACTCGGACAGGGGGCGGTACGAGCAGTACTTC
>12|TRBJ1-1|TRBV28|-|-
CASNEKNTEAFF
TGTGCCAGCAATGAGAAGAACACTGAAGCTTTCTTT
>13|TRBJ2-5|TRBV5-1|-|-
CASKVQPQETQYF
TGCGCCAGCAAGGTGCAGCCCCAAGAGACCCAGTACTTC
>16|TRBJ1-3|TRBV19|few|-
CASSPVQGSSGNTIYF
TGTGCCAGTAGCCCAGTACAGGGAAGCTCTGGAAACACCATATATTTT
>13|TRBJ2-3|TRBV27|-|-
CASSLSGTDTQYF
TGTGCCAGCAGTTTAAGTGGCACAGATACGCAGTATTTT
>16|TRBJ1-5|TRBV4-3|-|-
CASSQESRDVHQPQHF
TGCGCCAGCAGCCAAGAGTCCAGGGATGTTCATCAGCCCCAGCATTTT
>11|TRBJ1-1|TRBV19|-|-
CASMVGTEAFF
TGTGCCAGTATGGTGGGGACTGAAGCTTTCTTT
>13|TRBJ1-1|TRBV18|many|TRBD1
CASSQGDGTEAFF
TGTGCCAGCTCCCAGGGGGATGGCACTGAAGCTTTCTTT
>15|TRBJ2-6|TRBV6-1|many|-
CASRLGDSGANVLTF
TGTGCCTCCCGTCTAGGGGACTCTGGGGCCAACGTCCTGACTTTC
>15|TRBJ2-3|TRBV30|-|-
CAWSDIPRGGDTQYF
TGTGCCTGGAGCGACATCCCCCGGGGCGGAGATACGCAGTATTTT
>16|TRBJ2-3|TRBV14|few|TRBD1
CASSLWTGTATDTQYF
TGTGCCAGCAGCCTTTGGACAGGAACCGCCACAGATACGCAGTATTTT
>13|TRBJ1-2|TRBV27|-|-
CASSERPGQGYTF
TGTGCCAGCAGTGAACGGCCGGGACAAGGCTACACCTTC
>12|TRBJ2-7|TRBV28|-|-
CASSVTAREQYF
TGTGCCAGCAGTGTGACTGCCAGGGAGCAGTACTTC
>14|TRBJ2-1|TRBV27|-|-
CASSAGQAYNEQFF
TGTGCCAGCAGTGCGGGGCAGGCATACAATGAGCAGTTCTTC
>13|TRBJ2-3|TRBV7-3|-|-
CASSSHPSSTQYF
TGTGCCAGCAGCTCCCACCCCTCTTCCACGCAGTATTTT